This T cell receptor beta chain was sequenced for a study of shared clonotypes between healthy human individuals. General study findings and limits: Non-shared clonotypes were found to have lower generation probabilities than the clonotypes that were shared by all four of the sorted-subset donors. Among a handful of donors, around 5% of naive CD4 clonotypes were found in common.

Original processing methods: Filtering differed since immunoSEQ provided only junctions, with no quality scores. The protocol was immunoSEQ multiplex PCR, while the TCRdb copy is restricted to in-frame clones and leaves out a portion. Clone size and the V and J calls come from that table; the DNA yielded D and trimming. Among about 1 million clones listed, about 75% were seen once. CDR1 PRHDT and CDR2 FYEKMQ come from the germline V gene (reference sequence). The V gene lost 6 bases and the J gene lost 4 bases, with 14 bases spanning the gap. This CDR3 has 14 amino acids. This clone was seen only a few times. The antigen is unknown.

The receptor was derived from a man between 18 and 29 years old in good health. J is TRBJ2-3 and V is TRBV13; D is perhaps TRBD2 (5 bases). The source material was memory CD4+ T cells sorted from blood. Subset noted: CD45RA-negative fraction. The CDR3 bases are TGTGCCAGCAGTTACAGCGGAGCCTCAGATACGCAGTATTTT. It codes for CASSYSGASDTQYF.